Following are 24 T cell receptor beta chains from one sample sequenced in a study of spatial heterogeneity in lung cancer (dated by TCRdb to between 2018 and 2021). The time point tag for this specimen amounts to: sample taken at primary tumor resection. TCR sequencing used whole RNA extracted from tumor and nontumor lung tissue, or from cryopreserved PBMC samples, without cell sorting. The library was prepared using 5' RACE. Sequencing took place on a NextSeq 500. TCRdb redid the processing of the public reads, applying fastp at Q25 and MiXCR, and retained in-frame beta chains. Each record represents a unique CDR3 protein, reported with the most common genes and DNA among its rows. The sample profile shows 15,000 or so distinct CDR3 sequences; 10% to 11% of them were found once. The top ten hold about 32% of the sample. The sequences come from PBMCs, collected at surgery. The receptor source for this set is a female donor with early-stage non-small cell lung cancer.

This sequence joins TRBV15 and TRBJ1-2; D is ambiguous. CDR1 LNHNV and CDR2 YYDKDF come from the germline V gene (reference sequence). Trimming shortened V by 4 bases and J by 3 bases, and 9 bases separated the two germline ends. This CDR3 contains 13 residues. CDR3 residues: CATSKRDDYGYTF. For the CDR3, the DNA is TGTGCCACCAGCAAAAGGGATGACTATGGCTACACCTTC. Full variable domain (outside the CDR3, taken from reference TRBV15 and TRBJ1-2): DAMVIQNPRYQVTQFGKPVTLSCSQTLNHNVMYWYQQKSSQAPKLLFHYYDKDFNNEADTPDNFQSRRPNTSFCFLDIRSPGLGDTAMYLCATSKRDDYGYTFGSGTRLTVV.

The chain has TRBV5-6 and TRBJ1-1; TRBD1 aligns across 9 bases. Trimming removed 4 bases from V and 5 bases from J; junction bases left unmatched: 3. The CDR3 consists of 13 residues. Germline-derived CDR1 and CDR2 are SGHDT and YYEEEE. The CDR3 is CASSPGTGTEAFF. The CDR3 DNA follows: TGTGCCAGCAGCCCTGGGACAGGGACTGAAGCTTTCTTT.

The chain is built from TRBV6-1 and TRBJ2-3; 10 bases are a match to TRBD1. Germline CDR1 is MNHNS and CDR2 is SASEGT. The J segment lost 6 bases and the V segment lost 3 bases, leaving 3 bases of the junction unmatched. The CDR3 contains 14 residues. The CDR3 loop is CASSETGGRDTQYF. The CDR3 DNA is TGTGCCAGCAGTGAGACAGGGGGCAGGGATACGCAGTATTTT.

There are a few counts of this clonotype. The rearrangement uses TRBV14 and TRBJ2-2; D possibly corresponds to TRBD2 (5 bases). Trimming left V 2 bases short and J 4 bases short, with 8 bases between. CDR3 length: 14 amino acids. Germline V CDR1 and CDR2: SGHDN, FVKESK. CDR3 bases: TGTGCCAGCAGCCAAAACCGGGGCACCGGGGAGCTGTTTTTT. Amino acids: CASSQNRGTGELFF. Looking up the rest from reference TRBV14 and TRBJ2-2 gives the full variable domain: EAGVTQFPSHSVIEKGQTVTLRCDPISGHDNLYWYRRVMGKEIKFLLHFVKESKQDESGMPNNRFLAERTGGTYSTLKVQPAELEDSGVYFCASSQNRGTGELFFGEGSRLTVL.

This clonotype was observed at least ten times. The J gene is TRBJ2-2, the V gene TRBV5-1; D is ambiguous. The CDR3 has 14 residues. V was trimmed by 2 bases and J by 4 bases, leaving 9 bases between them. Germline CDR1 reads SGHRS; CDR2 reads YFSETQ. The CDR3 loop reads CASSLGVGTGELFF. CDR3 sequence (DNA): TGCGCCAGCAGCTTAGGTGTGGGCACCGGGGAGCTGTTTTTT.

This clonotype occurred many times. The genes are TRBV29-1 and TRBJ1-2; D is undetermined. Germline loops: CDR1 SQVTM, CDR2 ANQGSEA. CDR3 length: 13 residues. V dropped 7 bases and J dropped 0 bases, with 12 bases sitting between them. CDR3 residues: CSADLHANYGYTF. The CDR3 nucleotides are TGCAGCGCAGATTTACATGCTAACTATGGCTACACCTTC.

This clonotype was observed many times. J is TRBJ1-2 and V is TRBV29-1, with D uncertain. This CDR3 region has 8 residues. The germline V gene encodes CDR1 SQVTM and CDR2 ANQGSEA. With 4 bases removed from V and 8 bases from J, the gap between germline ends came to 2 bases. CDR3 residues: CSVGGYTF. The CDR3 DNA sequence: TGCAGCGTTGGGGGCTACACCTTC. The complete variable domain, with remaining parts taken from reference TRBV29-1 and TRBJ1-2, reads SAVISQKPSRDICQRGTSLTIQCQVDSQVTMMFWYRQQPGQSLTLIATANQGSEATYESGFVIDKFPISRPNLTFSTLTVSNMSPEDSSIYLCSVGGYTFGSGTRLTVV.

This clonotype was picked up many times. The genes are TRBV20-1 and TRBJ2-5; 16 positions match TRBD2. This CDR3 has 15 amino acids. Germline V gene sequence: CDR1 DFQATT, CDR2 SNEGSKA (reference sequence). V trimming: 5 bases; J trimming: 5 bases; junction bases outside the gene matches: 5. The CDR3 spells CSAGTSGGAGETQYF. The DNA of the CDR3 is TGCAGTGCTGGGACTAGCGGGGGGGCAGGGGAGACCCAGTACTTC.

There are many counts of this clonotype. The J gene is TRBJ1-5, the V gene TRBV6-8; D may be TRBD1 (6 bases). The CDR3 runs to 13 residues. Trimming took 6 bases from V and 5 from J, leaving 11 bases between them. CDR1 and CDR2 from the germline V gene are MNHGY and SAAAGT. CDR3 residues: CASSPNRDQPQHF. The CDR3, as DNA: TGTGCCAGCAGCCCAAACAGGGATCAGCCCCAGCATTTT.

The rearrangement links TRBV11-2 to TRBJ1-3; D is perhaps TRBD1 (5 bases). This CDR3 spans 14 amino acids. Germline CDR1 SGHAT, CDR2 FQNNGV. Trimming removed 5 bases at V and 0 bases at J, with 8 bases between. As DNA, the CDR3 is TGTGCCAGCAGCCGGGACTACTCTGGAAACACCATATATTTT. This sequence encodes CASSRDYSGNTIYF.

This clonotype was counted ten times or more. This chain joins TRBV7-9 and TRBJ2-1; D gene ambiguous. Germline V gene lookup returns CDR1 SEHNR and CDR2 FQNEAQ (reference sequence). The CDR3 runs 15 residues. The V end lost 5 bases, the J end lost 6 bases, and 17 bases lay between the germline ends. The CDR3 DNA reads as TGTGCCAGCAGCCCGCCCCCACGTTTTGGCAATGAGCAGTTCTTC. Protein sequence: CASSPPPRFGNEQFF.

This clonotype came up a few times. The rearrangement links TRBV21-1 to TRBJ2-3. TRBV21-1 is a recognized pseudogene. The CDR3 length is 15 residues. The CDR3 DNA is TGTGCCAGCAGCAAAGCCGAGGCTAGCACAGATACGCAGTATTTT. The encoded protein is CASSKAEASTDTQYF.

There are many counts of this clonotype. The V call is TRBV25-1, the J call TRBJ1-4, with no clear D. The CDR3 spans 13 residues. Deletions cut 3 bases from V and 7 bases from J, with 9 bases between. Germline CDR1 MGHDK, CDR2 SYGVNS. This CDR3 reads CASSDWAGEKLFF. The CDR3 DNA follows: TGTGCCAGCAGTGATTGGGCCGGTGAAAAACTGTTTTTT.

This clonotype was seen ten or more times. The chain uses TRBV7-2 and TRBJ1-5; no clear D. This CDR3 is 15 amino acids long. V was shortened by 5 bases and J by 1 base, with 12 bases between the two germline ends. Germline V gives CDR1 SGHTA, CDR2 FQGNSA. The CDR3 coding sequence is TGTGCCAGCAGCCCGATGAGAGGCAGCAATCAGCCCCAGCATTTT. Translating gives CASSPMRGSNQPQHF.

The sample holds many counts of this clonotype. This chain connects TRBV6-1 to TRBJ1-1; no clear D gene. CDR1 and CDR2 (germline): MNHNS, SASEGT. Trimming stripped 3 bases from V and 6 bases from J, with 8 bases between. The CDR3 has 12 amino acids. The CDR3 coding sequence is TGTGCCAGCAGTGACTTTTTGGCTGAAGCTTTCTTT. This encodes CASSDFLAEAFF.

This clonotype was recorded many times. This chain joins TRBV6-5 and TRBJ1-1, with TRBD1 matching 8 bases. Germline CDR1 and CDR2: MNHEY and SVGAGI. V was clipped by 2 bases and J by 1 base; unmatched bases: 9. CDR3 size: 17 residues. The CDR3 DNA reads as TGTGCCAGCAGTTACAGGGTACCGGGACAGGCGAACACTGAAGCTTTCTTT. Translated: CASSYRVPGQANTEAFF.

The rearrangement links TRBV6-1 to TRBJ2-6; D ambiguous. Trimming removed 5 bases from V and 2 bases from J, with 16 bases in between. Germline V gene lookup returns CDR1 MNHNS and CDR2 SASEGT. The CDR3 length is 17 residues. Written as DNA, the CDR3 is TGTGCCAGCAGTCATAAATCGGGCGGTACTGGGGCCAACGTCCTGACTTTC. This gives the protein CASSHKSGGTGANVLTF.

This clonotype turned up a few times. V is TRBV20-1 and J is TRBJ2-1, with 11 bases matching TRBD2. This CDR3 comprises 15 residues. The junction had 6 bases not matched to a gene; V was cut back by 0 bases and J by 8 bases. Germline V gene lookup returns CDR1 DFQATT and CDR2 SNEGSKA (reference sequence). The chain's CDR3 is CSAREDSGGAYEQFF. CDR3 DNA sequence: TGCAGTGCTAGAGAAGATAGCGGGGGGGCCTATGAGCAGTTCTTC.

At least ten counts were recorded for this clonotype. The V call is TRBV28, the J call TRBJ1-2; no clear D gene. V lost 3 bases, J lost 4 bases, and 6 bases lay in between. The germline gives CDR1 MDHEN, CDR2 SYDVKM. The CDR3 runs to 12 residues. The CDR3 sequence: CASSFPPYGYTF. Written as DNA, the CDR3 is TGTGCCAGCAGTTTCCCCCCCTATGGCTACACCTTC.

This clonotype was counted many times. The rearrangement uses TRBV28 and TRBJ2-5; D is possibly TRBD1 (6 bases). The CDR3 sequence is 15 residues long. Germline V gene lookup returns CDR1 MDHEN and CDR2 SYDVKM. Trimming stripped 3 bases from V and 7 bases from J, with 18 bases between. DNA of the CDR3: TGTGCCAGCAGTTTTCGGAACAGGGTTAGCCGGACCCAGTACTTC. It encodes CASSFRNRVSRTQYF.

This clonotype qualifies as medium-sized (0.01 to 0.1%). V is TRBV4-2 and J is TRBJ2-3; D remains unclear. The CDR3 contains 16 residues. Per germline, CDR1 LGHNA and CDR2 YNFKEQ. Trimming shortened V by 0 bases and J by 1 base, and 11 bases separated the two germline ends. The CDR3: CASSQEGPPRTDTQYF. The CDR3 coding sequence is TGTGCCAGCAGCCAAGAAGGGCCACCCCGCACAGATACGCAGTATTTT.

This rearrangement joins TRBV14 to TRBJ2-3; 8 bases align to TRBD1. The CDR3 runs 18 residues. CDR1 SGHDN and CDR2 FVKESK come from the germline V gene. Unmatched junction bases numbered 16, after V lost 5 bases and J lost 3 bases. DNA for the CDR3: TGTGCCAGCAGCAGACAGGGGTTAGGTCGTCGATCGACAGATACGCAGTATTTT. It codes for CASSRQGLGRRSTDTQYF.

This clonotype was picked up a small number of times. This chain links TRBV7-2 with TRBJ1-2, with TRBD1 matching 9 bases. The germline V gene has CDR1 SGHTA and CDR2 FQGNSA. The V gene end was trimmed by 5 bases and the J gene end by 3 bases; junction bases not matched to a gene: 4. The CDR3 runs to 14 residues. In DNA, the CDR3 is TGTGCCAGCAGCATAAACAGGGGGCACTATGGCTACACCTTC. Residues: CASSINRGHYGYTF.

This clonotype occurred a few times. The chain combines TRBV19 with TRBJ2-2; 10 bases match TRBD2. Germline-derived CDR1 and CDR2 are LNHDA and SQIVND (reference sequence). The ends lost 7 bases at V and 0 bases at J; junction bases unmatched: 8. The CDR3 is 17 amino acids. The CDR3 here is CASKDSGGRANTGELFF. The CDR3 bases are TGTGCCAGTAAAGATAGCGGGGGGCGGGCGAACACCGGGGAGCTGTTTTTT.